Below, 25 T cell receptor beta chains from the same sample are listed, as sequenced in a study of blood T cell repertoires in COVID-19. TCRdb keeps only in-frame clones here, not all; method: immunoSEQ multiplex PCR. The sample includes around 150,000 clones, 84% of them seen just once. The sequencing sample was made of PBMCs or T cells enriched from blood (not recorded which). These receptor sequences come from a man over 45 who had recovered from COVID-19.

This clone was recorded once. The rearrangement joins TRBV10-3 to TRBJ2-7; perhaps TRBD1 as D (6 bases). Trimming shortened V by 6 bases and J by 1 base, and 10 bases separated the two germline ends. CDR1 and CDR2 from the germline V gene are ENHRY and SYGVKD. CDR3 size: 13 residues. The CDR3 region has the DNA TGTGCCATCAGGCCAGGACAGTCCTACGAGCAGTACTTC. Translated, it gives CAIRPGQSYEQYF.

V gene TRBV20-1 combines with J gene TRBJ2-3; 8 nucleotides agree with TRBD2. V lost 3 bases and J lost 6; bases outside the gene matches: 11. The CDR3 has 15 amino acids. Looked up from germline, CDR1 is DFQATT and CDR2 is SNEGSKA (reference sequence). CDR3: CSASHSGGPRDTQYF. The DNA of the CDR3 is TGCAGTGCTAGTCACAGCGGGGGACCTCGGGATACGCAGTATTTT.

This chain links TRBV7-2 with TRBJ2-3; tentatively, D is TRBD1 (7 bases). In germline, CDR1 is SGHTA, CDR2 FQGNSA. The V gene lost 3 bases and the J gene lost 3 bases, with 13 bases spanning the gap. The CDR3 sequence is 15 residues long. The CDR3 here is CASSFSGGPTDTQYF. The CDR3 region has the DNA TGTGCCAGCAGCTTCTCAGGGGGGCCGACAGATACGCAGTATTTT.

This clone was seen only a few times. This chain uses TRBV7-2 with TRBJ2-5; D is possibly TRBD1 (5 bases). The CDR3 is 14 residues long. V was shortened by 2 bases and J by 5 bases, with 12 bases between the two germline ends. Germline V gene sequence: CDR1 SGHTA, CDR2 FQGNSA. CDR3 region: CASSLSGRRETQYF. In DNA, the CDR3 is TGTGCCAGCAGCTTATCAGGGCGGCGGGAGACCCAGTACTTC. The complete variable domain, with remaining parts taken from reference TRBV7-2 and TRBJ2-5, reads GAGVSQSPSNKVTEKGKDVELRCDPISGHTALYWYRQSLGQGLEFLIYFQGNSAPDKSGLPSDRFSAERTGGSVSTLTIQRTQQEDSAVYLCASSLSGRRETQYFGPGTRLLVL.

The rearrangement links TRBV11-3 to TRBJ1-1; 7 bases are shared with TRBD1. Germline V CDR1 and CDR2: SGHNT, YENEEA. This CDR3 has 14 residues. After removal of 5 bases from V and 6 bases from J, the junction contained 9 bases not matched to a gene. The CDR3 spells CASSLPGQSSEAFF. Here the CDR3 DNA reads TGTGCCAGCAGCCTCCCGGGACAGAGCTCTGAAGCTTTCTTT. Complete variable domain (other parts from reference TRBV11-3 and TRBJ1-1): EAGVVQSPRYKIIEKKQPVAFWCNPISGHNTLYWYLQNLGQGPELLIRYENEEAVDDSQLPKDRFSAERLKGVDSTLKIQPAELGDSAVYLCASSLPGQSSEAFFGQGTRLTVV.

The chain carries TRBV5-1 and TRBJ2-3; TRBD2 aligns across 12 bases. CDR3 length: 18 residues. Germline V gene sequence: CDR1 SGHRS, CDR2 YFSETQ. The trim removed 0 bases at V and 0 bases at J, leaving 5 bases unmatched. DNA of the CDR3: TGCGCCAGCAGCTTGGATGGACTAGCGGGGAGGAGCACAGATACGCAGTATTTT. It translates to CASSLDGLAGRSTDTQYF.

The chain couples TRBV9 to TRBJ1-4; the match to TRBD1 covers 8 bases. V lost 4 bases, J lost 4 bases, and 9 bases stayed unmatched. Per germline, CDR1 SGDLS and CDR2 YYNGEE. The CDR3 is 16 amino acids. CDR3: CASSPRGTGDNEKLFF. The CDR3 bases are TGTGCCAGCAGCCCGCGGGGGACAGGCGATAATGAAAAACTGTTTTTT.

The genes are TRBV7-9 and TRBJ1-1; TRBD1 agrees at 7 bases. The V and J ends lost 0 bases and 3 bases, in that order; junction bases with no gene match: 1. Per the germline V gene, CDR1 is SEHNR and CDR2 is FQNEAQ (reference sequence). The CDR3 loop spans 14 amino acids. This CDR3 is CASSLATGYTEAFF. The CDR3 bases are TGTGCCAGCAGCTTAGCGACAGGGTACACTGAAGCTTTCTTT.

The chain has TRBV7-9 and TRBJ2-3, with a weak D call TRBD2 (7 bases). Germline values: CDR1 SEHNR, CDR2 FQNEAQ (reference sequence). The germline V and J ends were trimmed by 3 bases and 1 base, with 17 bases remaining between them. The CDR3 sequence is 17 residues long. This chain's CDR3 is CASSFLGGGQRTDTQYF. The CDR3 DNA follows: TGTGCCAGCAGCTTCCTCGGCGGGGGACAACGCACAGATACGCAGTATTTT.

The CDR3 bases are TGTGCCAGCAGCATAATGACAGGGGGCACTGAAGCTTTCTTT. This sequence encodes CASSIMTGGTEAFF. This chain uses TRBV11-2 with TRBJ1-1, with 9 nucleotides matching TRBD1. Germline V gene sequence: CDR1 SGHAT, CDR2 FQNNGV. This CDR3 contains 14 residues. V was pared by 5 bases and J by 4 bases, with 5 bases of the junction left unmatched.

This rearrangement joins TRBV23-1 to TRBJ2-7; 7 nucleotides match TRBD1. TRBV23-1 is noted as an ORF with a role that remains uncertain. The J segment lost 2 bases and the V segment lost 0 bases, leaving 19 bases of the junction unmatched. This CDR3 has 20 amino acids. The CDR3 loop reads CASSQSPRRGQANYPYEQYF. CDR3 DNA: TGCGCCAGCAGTCAATCGCCTAGAAGAGGACAGGCTAATTACCCCTACGAGCAGTACTTC.

The chain links TRBV18 to TRBJ1-3; perhaps TRBD1 as D (6 bases). Germline assignment: CDR1 KGHSH and CDR2 LQKENI. This CDR3 spans 16 amino acids. V was clipped by 2 bases and J by 4 bases, with 15 bases between them. This CDR3 reads CASSPSGGESGNTIYF. CDR3 nucleotides: TGTGCCAGCTCACCATCGGGGGGCGAGTCCGGAAACACCATATATTTT.

The V and J genes are TRBV9 and TRBJ1-2; D remains ambiguous. CDR3 length: 17 amino acids. V was clipped by 4 bases and J by 4 bases, with 23 bases between them. CDR1 is SGDLS, CDR2 YYNGEE, per germline. In nucleotides, the CDR3 is TGTGCCAGCAGCCCTAGGATTGACGGTCAAGGTAGCTATGGCTACACCTTC. Translated, it gives CASSPRIDGQGSYGYTF.

The chain recombines TRBV2 with TRBJ2-2, with 7 bases aligning to TRBD1. This CDR3 is 15 amino acids long. The germline V gene has CDR1 SNHLY and CDR2 FYNNEI. After removal of 4 bases from V and 2 bases from J, the junction contained 4 bases not matched to a gene. In DNA, the CDR3 is TGTGCCAGCAGTGGACAGGGTACCAACACCGGGGAGCTGTTTTTT. This translates into CASSGQGTNTGELFF.

The chain joins TRBV4-1 to TRBJ2-2; TRBD1 aligns across 10 bases. The CDR3 loop spans 16 amino acids. Germline V CDR1 and CDR2: MGHRA, YSYEKL. J gave up 1 base and V 3 bases, and 2 bases lay outside the gene matches. This CDR3 is CASSQGTGVNTGELFF. CDR3 in DNA: TGCGCCAGCAGCCAGGGGACAGGGGTGAACACCGGGGAGCTGTTTTTT.

The V call is TRBV3-1 (or the pseudogene TRBV3-2), the J call TRBJ1-2; 8 bases fit TRBD1. This CDR3 has 15 residues. CDR1 is LGHDT, CDR2 YNNKEL, per germline (reference sequence). Trimming took 4 bases from V and 3 from J; bases not matched to a gene: 7. The CDR3 reads CASSPAGGVHYGYTF. The CDR3 DNA sequence: TGTGCCAGCAGCCCAGCAGGGGGCGTTCACTATGGCTACACCTTC.

The chain links TRBV5-5 to TRBJ2-7; 7 bases line up with TRBD1. V shed 4 bases, J shed 3 bases, and the junction held 7 bases outside the gene matches. Germline CDR1 is SGHKS and CDR2 is YYEKEE (reference sequence). The CDR3 length is 14 residues. CDR3 sequence reads: CASSRRDSFYEQYF. CDR3 coding DNA: TGTGCCAGCAGCAGAAGGGACAGCTTCTACGAGCAGTACTTC.

The chain joins TRBV7-8 to TRBJ2-7, with a weak D call TRBD2 (5 bases). The germline V gene has CDR1 SGHVS and CDR2 FQNEAQ. The length of the CDR3 is 15 residues. V was clipped by 2 bases and J by 1 base, with 12 bases between them. The CDR3 reads CASSLNIGGSYEQYF. The CDR3 DNA sequence: TGTGCCAGCAGCTTAAATATTGGAGGTTCCTACGAGCAGTACTTC.

The chain couples TRBV11-2 to TRBJ2-7; a weak D match, TRBD1 (6 bases). Germline CDR1 is SGHAT and CDR2 is FQNNGV. V lost 5 bases and J 7 bases, leaving 18 bases between the germline ends. This CDR3 comprises 14 residues. CDR3 nucleotides: TGTGCCAGCAGCGAACAACAACAGGGTAGGGAGCAGTACTTC. It codes for CASSEQQQGREQYF.

The chain recombines TRBV29-1 with TRBJ1-2; no reliable D call. Germline V CDR1 and CDR2: SQVTM, ANQGSEA. This CDR3 region has 12 residues. Between the trimmed V and J ends, which lost 4 bases and 2 bases, there was a span of 8 bases. CDR3 in DNA: TGCAGCGTTGCCGACACCAACTATGGCTACACCTTC. The encoded protein is CSVADTNYGYTF.

The J gene is TRBJ2-1, the V gene TRBV12-3 or TRBV12-4, with 7 bases that match TRBD1. Germline trimming cut 4 bases from V and 8 bases from J; bases unmatched to any gene: 2. CDR3 size: 12 residues. The CDR3 here is CASSSDRDEQFF. CDR3 coding DNA: TGTGCCAGCAGTTCCGACAGGGATGAGCAGTTCTTC.

The chain employs TRBV7-2 and TRBJ1-2; 7 nucleotides line up with TRBD1. The J segment lost 3 bases and the V segment lost 1 base, leaving 8 bases of the junction unmatched. The CDR3 has 16 residues. Germline values: CDR1 SGHTA, CDR2 FQGNSA. The CDR3 DNA reads as TGTGCCAGCAGCTTAGTTAAGGTTCAGGGGGACTATGGCTACACCTTC. Translated: CASSLVKVQGDYGYTF.

The V gene is TRBV29-1, the J gene TRBJ2-1; perhaps TRBD2 as D (6 bases). The CDR3 covers 12 residues. V was shortened by 6 bases and J by 7 bases, with 13 bases between the two germline ends. Germline CDR1 is SQVTM and CDR2 is ANQGSEA. The CDR3 sequence is CSVAPGGNEQFF. The CDR3 DNA is TGCAGCGTAGCCCCTGGGGGGAATGAGCAGTTCTTC.

V usage is TRBV12-5 and J usage is TRBJ1-5; the D is unclear. CDR3 length: 13 residues. V lost 3 bases and J 4 bases, leaving 7 bases between the germline ends. Germline V CDR1 and CDR2: LGHNT, FRNRAP. The CDR3 region is CASGFEVNQPQHF. The CDR3 DNA reads TGTGCTAGTGGTTTCGAGGTGAATCAGCCCCAGCATTTT.

V is TRBV3-1 (or the pseudogene TRBV3-2) and J is TRBJ2-2; TRBD2 aligns across 10 bases. Germline CDR1 reads LGHDT; CDR2 reads YNNKEL (reference sequence). The V gene end was trimmed by 4 bases and the J gene end by 5 bases; junction bases not matched to a gene: 10. This CDR3 region has 17 residues. CDR3 in DNA: TGTGCCAGCAGCCTACTTGGGCTAGCGGGGGTTACCGGGGAGCTGTTTTTT. As protein: CASSLLGLAGVTGELFF.